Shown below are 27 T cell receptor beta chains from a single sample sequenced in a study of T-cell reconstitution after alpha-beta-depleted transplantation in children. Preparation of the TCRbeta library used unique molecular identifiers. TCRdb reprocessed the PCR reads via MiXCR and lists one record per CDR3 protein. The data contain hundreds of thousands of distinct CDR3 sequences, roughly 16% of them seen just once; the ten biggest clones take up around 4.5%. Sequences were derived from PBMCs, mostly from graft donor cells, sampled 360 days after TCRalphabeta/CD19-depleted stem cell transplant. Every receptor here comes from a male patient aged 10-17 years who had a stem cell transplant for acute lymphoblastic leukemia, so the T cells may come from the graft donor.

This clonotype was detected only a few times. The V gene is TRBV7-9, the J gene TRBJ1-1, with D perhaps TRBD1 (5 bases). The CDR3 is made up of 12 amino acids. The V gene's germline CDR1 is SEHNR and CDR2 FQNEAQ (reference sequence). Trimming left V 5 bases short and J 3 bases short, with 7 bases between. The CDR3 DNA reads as TGTGCCAGCAGCCCACAGGACACTGAAGCTTTCTTT. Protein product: CASSPQDTEAFF.

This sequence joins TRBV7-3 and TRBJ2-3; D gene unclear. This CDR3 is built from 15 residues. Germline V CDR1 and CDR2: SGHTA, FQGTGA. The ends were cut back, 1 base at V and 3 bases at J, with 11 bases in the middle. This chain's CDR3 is CASSLSLSFTDTQYF. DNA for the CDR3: TGTGCCAGCAGCTTAAGCTTAAGCTTTACAGATACGCAGTATTTT. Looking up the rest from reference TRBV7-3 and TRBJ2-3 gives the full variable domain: GAGVSQTPSNKVTEKGKYVELRCDPISGHTALYWYRQSLGQGPEFLIYFQGTGAADDSGLPNDRFFAVRPEGSVSTLKIQRTERGDSAVYLCASSLSLSFTDTQYFGPGTRLTVL.

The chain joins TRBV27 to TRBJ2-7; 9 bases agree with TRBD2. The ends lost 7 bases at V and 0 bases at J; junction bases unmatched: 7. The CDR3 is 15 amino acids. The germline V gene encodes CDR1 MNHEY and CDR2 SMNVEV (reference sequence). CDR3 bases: TGTGCCAGCATAAGCCGGCGGGGGGGCTCCTACGAGCAGTACTTC. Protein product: CASISRRGGSYEQYF.

As DNA, the CDR3 is TGTGCCAGCAGCTTAGACTTTAGTTCCATGAACACTGAAGCTTTCTTT. Translating gives CASSLDFSSMNTEAFF. The genes are TRBV7-6 and TRBJ1-1; D not certain. Germline V gene data show CDR1 as SGHVS and CDR2 as FNYEAQ. Deletions cut 1 base from V and 0 bases from J, with 12 bases between. This CDR3 has 16 residues.

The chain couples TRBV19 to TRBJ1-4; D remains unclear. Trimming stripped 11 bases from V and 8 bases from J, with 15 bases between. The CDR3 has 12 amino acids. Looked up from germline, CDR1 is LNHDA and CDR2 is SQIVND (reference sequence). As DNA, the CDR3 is TGTGCCGGAGGCGACATTGGAGAAAAACTGTTTTTT. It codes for CAGGDIGEKLFF.

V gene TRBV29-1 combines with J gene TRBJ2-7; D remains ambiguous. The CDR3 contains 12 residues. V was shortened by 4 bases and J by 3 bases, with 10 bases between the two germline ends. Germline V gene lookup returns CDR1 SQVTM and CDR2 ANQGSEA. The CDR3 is CSVAVAGYEQYF. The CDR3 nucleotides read TGCAGCGTTGCGGTGGCAGGCTACGAGCAGTACTTC.

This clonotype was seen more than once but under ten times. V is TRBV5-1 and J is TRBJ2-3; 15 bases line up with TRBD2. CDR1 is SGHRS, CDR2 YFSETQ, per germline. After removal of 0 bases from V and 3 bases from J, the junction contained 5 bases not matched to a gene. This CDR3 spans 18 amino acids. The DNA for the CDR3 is TGCGCCAGCAGCTTGGAAGGACTAGCGGGAGGGCCTACAGATACGCAGTATTTT. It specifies CASSLEGLAGGPTDTQYF.

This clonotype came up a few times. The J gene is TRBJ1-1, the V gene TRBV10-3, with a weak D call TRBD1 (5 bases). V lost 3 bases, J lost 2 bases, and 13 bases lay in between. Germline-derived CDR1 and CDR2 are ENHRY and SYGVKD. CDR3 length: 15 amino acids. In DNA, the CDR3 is TGTGCCATCAGTGAAAGGGGAACAGCTAACACTGAAGCTTTCTTT. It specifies CAISERGTANTEAFF.

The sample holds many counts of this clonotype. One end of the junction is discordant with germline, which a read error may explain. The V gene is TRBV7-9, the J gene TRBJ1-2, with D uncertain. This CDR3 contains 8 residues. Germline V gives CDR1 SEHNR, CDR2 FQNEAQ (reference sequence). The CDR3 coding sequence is TGTGCCAGCAGCCCCCCTGACTTC. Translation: CASSPPDF. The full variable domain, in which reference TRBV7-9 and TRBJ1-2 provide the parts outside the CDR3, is DTGVSQNPRHKITKRGQNVTFRCDPISEHNRLYWYRQTLGQGPEFLTYFQNEAQLEKSRLLSDRFSAERPKGSFSTLEIQRTEQGDSAMYLCASSPPDFGSGTRLTVV.

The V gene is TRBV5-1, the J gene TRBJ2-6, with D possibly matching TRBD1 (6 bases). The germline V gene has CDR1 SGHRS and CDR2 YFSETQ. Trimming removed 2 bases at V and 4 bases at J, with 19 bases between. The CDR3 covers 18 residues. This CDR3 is CASSLAQGRASGANVLTF. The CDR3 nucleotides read TGCGCCAGCAGCTTAGCACAGGGTAGAGCGTCAGGGGCCAACGTCCTGACTTTC.

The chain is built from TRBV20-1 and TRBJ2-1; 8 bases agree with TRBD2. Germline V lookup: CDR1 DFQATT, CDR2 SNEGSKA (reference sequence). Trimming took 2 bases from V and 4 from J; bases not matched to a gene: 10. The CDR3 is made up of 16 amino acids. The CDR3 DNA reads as TGCAGTGCTAGAATCTCCGGGACTAGGGGGTACAATGAGCAGTTCTTC. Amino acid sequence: CSARISGTRGYNEQFF.

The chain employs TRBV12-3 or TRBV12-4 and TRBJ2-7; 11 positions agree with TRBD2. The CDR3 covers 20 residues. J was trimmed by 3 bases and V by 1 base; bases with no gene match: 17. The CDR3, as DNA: TGTGCCAGCAGTTTAGTTTGGGGGCCTTCTTCTAGCGGGAGGCTCTACGAGCAGTACTTC. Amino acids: CASSLVWGPSSSGRLYEQYF.

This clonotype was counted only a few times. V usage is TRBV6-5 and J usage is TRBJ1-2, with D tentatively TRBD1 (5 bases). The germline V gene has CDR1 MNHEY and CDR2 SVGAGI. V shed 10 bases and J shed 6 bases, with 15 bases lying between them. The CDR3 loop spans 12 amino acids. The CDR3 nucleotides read TGTGCCACTACAGGTGACCTGGATGGCTACACCTTC. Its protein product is CATTGDLDGYTF.

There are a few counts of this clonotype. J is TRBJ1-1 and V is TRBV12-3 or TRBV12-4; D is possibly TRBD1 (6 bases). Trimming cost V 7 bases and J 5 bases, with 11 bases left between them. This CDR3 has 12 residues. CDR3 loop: CASIKGVTEAFF. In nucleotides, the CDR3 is TGTGCCAGCATCAAGGGGGTGACTGAAGCTTTCTTT.

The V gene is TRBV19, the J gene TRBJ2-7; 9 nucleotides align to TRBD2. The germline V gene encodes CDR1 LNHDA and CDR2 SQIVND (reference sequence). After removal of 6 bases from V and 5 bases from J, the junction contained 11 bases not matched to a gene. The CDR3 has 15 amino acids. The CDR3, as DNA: TGTGCCAGTAGCCCGGGGACTAGCTACCGGCACGAGCAGTACTTC. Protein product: CASSPGTSYRHEQYF.

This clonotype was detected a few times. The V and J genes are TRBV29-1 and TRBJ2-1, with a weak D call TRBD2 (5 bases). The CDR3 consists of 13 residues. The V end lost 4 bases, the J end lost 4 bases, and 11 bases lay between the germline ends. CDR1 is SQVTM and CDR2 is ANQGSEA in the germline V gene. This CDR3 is CSVGASLYNEQFF. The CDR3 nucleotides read TGCAGCGTTGGGGCTAGCTTATACAATGAGCAGTTCTTC.

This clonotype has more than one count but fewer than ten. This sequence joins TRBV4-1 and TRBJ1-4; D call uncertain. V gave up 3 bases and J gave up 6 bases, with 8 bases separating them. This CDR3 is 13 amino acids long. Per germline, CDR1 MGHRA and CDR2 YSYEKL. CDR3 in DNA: TGCGCCAGCAGCCATGTCCGCCATGAAAAACTGTTTTTT. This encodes CASSHVRHEKLFF.

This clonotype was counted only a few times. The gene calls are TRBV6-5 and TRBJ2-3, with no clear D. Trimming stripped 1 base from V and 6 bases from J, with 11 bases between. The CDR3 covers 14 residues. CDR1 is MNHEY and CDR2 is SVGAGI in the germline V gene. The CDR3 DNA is TGTGCCAGCAGTTACTACCCGCCTTGGGATACGCAGTATTTT. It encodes CASSYYPPWDTQYF.

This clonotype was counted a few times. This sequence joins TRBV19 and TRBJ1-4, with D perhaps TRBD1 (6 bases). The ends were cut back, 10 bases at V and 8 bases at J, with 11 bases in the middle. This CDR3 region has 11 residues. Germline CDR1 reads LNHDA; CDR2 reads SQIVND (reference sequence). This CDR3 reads CATSGGEKLFF. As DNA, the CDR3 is TGTGCCACCTCCGGGGGCGAAAAACTGTTTTTT.

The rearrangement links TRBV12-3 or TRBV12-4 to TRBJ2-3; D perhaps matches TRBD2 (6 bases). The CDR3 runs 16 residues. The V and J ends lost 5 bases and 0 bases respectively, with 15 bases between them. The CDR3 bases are TGTGCCAGCAGTCCCAAGGTAGCGGCCAGCACAGATACGCAGTATTTT. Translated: CASSPKVAASTDTQYF.

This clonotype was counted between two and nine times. The CDR3 DNA is TGTGCCAGCAGTTTAGATCAGTACTTGAACACTGAAGCTTTCTTT. It specifies CASSLDQYLNTEAFF. The V and J genes are TRBV27 and TRBJ1-1; D gene unclear. Trimming shortened V by 2 bases and J by 0 bases, and 10 bases separated the two germline ends. Germline V gene data show CDR1 as MNHEY and CDR2 as SMNVEV (reference sequence). The CDR3 loop spans 15 amino acids.

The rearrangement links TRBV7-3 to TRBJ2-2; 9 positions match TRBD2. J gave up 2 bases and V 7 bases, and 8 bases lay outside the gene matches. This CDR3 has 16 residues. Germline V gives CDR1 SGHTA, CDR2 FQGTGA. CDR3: CASTPGLAVNTGELFF. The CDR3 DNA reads TGTGCCAGCACCCCGGGACTAGCAGTCAACACCGGGGAGCTGTTTTTT.

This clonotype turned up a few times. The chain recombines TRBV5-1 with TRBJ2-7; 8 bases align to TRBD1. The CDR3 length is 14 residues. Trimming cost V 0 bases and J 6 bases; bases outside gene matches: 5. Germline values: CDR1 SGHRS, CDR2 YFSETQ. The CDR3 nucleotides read TGCGCCAGCAGCTTGGTGAGCAGGGGGCGCGAGCAGTACTTC. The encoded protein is CASSLVSRGREQYF.

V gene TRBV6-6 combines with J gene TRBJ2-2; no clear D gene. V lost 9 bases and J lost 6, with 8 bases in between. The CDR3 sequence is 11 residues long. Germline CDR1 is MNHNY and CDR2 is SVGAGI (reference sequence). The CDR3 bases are TGTGCCAGTGATTGGTCCGGGGAGCTGTTTTTT. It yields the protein CASDWSGELFF.

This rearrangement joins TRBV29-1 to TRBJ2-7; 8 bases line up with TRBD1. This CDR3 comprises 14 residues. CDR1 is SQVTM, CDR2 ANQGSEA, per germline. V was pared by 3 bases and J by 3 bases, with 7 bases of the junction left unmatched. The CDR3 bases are TGCAGCGTTGAGGGCAGGGGGCTCGACTACGAGCAGTACTTC. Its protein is CSVEGRGLDYEQYF.

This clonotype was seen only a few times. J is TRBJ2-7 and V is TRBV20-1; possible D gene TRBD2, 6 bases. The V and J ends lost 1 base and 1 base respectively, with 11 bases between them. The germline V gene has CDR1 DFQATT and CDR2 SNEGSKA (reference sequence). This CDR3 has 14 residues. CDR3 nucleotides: TGCAGTGCTAGAGGTCTAGCGTGGTCCTACGAGCAGTACTTC. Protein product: CSARGLAWSYEQYF.

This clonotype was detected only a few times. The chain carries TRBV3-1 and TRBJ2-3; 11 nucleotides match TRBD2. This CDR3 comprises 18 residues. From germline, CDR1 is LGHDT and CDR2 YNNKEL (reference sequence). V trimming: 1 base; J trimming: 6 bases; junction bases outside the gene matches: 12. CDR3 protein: CASSQGLRTSGPPDTQYF. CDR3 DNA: TGTGCCAGCAGCCAAGGTTTGAGGACTAGCGGGCCCCCGGATACGCAGTATTTT.